These 19 T cell receptor beta chains came from one sample sequenced in a study of siplizumab effects on memory and regulatory T cells. This table comes from immunoSEQ multiplex PCR, and its TCRdb copy is limited to in-frame clones, with some not included. The sample lists 90,000 to 95,000 clones, roughly 96% seen once, with around 0.029% in the top ten. The sequenced sample was naive CD4+ T cells sorted from blood. The receptors were sampled from a human donor in good health.

The chain uses TRBV27 and TRBJ2-6; 10 nucleotides align to TRBD1. The CDR3 sequence is 15 residues long. V dropped 9 bases and J dropped 0; count of bases not matched to a gene: 2. Germline values: CDR1 MNHEY, CDR2 SMNVEV (reference sequence). The DNA of the CDR3 is TGTGCCAGGGGACAGGGGATCTCTGGGGCCAACGTCCTGACTTTC. Residues: CARGQGISGANVLTF.

This chain connects TRBV10-1 to TRBJ2-3; no definite D call. Germline CDR1 reads WNHNN; CDR2 reads SYGVQD (reference sequence). The CDR3 totals 15 residues. Trimming cost V 2 bases and J 4 bases, with 13 bases left between them. CDR3 sequence (DNA): TGCGCCAGCAGTGAGGGCCGGCCTGGGGCAGATACGCAGTATTTT. Protein sequence: CASSEGRPGADTQYF.

The chain recombines TRBV9 with TRBJ2-3; D remains ambiguous. The CDR3 loop spans 14 amino acids. CDR1 is SGDLS, CDR2 YYNGEE, per germline. The ends were cut back, 4 bases at V and 0 bases at J, with 9 bases in the middle. CDR3 sequence reads: CASSRTYSTDTQYF. The CDR3 nucleotides are TGTGCCAGCAGCCGGACCTATAGCACAGATACGCAGTATTTT.

This clone was counted a single time. This chain joins TRBV7-6 and TRBJ2-7; 11 nucleotides line up with TRBD1. This CDR3 contains 14 residues. J was trimmed by 3 bases and V by 5 bases; bases with no gene match: 3. Germline values: CDR1 SGHVS, CDR2 FNYEAQ. CDR3 in DNA: TGTGCCAGCAGCCCCGGGACAGGGGGCTACGAGCAGTACTTC. This gives the protein CASSPGTGGYEQYF. The whole variable domain, filled in from reference TRBV7-6 and TRBJ2-7, reads GAGVSQSPRYKVTKRGQDVALRCDPISGHVSLYWYRQALGQGPEFLTYFNYEAQQDKSGLPNDRFSAERPEGSISTLTIQRTEQRDSAMYRCASSPGTGGYEQYFGPGTRLTVT.

The gene calls are TRBV4-1 and TRBJ1-5; unclear D gene. The CDR3 extends over 16 amino acids. Trimming shortened V by 1 base and J by 5 bases, and 15 bases separated the two germline ends. The V gene's germline CDR1 is MGHRA and CDR2 YSYEKL. DNA of the CDR3: TGCGCCAGCAGCCAAGGCCTGACAAGGGAGGATCAGCCCCAGCATTTT. It is translated as CASSQGLTREDQPQHF.

The chain combines TRBV6-1 with TRBJ2-3; D gene uncertain. This CDR3 comprises 15 residues. Looked up from germline, CDR1 is MNHNS and CDR2 is SASEGT. Trimming took 6 bases from V and 0 from J, leaving 13 bases between them. CDR3 DNA sequence: TGTGCCAGCAGAAGGTTTGGGGTTAGCACAGATACGCAGTATTTT. Protein product: CASRRFGVSTDTQYF.

The chain links TRBV9 to TRBJ2-2; possibly TRBD2 for D (6 bases). Trimming cost V 0 bases and J 0 bases, with 12 bases left between them. The CDR3 is made up of 17 amino acids. The germline gives CDR1 SGDLS, CDR2 YYNGEE. The CDR3 nucleotides read TGTGCCAGCAGCGTAGCCCCGGGGGAGACGAACACCGGGGAGCTGTTTTTT. The encoded protein is CASSVAPGETNTGELFF.

This chain uses TRBV20-1 with TRBJ1-2, with D perhaps TRBD1 (6 bases). V was clipped by 3 bases and J by 8 bases, with 10 bases between them. CDR1 and CDR2 (germline): DFQATT, SNEGSKA (reference sequence). This CDR3 is built from 11 residues. The CDR3 loop is CSASHREGYTF. The CDR3, as DNA: TGCAGTGCTAGCCACAGGGAAGGCTACACCTTC.

This chain uses TRBV6-5 with TRBJ1-1; TRBD1 matches 10 bases. V lost 6 bases and J lost 8; bases outside the gene matches: 3. The CDR3 is 12 residues long. Germline V gene lookup returns CDR1 MNHEY and CDR2 SVGAGI. In nucleotides, the CDR3 is TGTGCCAGCAGCCTGGACAGGGGGGAAGCTTTCTTT. This sequence encodes CASSLDRGEAFF.

This chain connects TRBV12-5 to TRBJ2-3; 8 bases line up with TRBD1. The junction had 12 bases not matched to a gene; V was cut back by 6 bases and J by 4 bases. The CDR3 runs to 16 residues. CDR1 and CDR2 (germline): LGHNT, FRNRAP. CDR3 loop: CASGPRLTGAADTQYF. In DNA, the CDR3 is TGTGCTAGTGGCCCCCGACTGACAGGGGCGGCAGATACGCAGTATTTT.

The CDR3 spells CASSFPRSTDTQYF. CDR3 nucleotide sequence: TGTGCCAGCAGCTTCCCAAGAAGCACAGATACGCAGTATTTT. The chain is built from TRBV11-2 and TRBJ2-3; D not certain. CDR1 is SGHAT and CDR2 is FQNNGV in the germline V gene. V was clipped by 3 bases and J by 0 bases, with 7 bases between them. CDR3 length: 14 residues.

The rearrangement joins TRBV6-6 to TRBJ2-7, with 13 bases fitting TRBD2. J was trimmed by 9 bases and V by 5 bases; bases with no gene match: 10. The CDR3 runs 15 residues. Germline CDR1 MNHNY, CDR2 SVGAGI (reference sequence). The CDR3 protein is CASSEGLAGSSVQYF. The CDR3 DNA sequence: TGTGCCAGCAGTGAGGGACTAGCGGGGTCTAGCGTGCAGTACTTC.

For the CDR3, the DNA is TGCGCCAGCAGCCAATGGCACAACCCCGTCGGAGGGGGTACCTACGAGCAGTACTTC. Amino acid sequence: CASSQWHNPVGGGTYEQYF. The chain employs TRBV4-1 and TRBJ2-7, with D tentatively TRBD1 or TRBD2 (6 bases each). Trimming removed 2 bases from V and 2 bases from J, with 25 bases in between. Germline V lookup: CDR1 MGHRA, CDR2 YSYEKL. This CDR3 comprises 19 residues.

The CDR3 spells CASSYSAIYRNQEAFF. CDR3 nucleotides: TGTGCCAGCAGTTACTCCGCAATCTACAGGAATCAAGAAGCTTTCTTT. The chain combines TRBV6-5 with TRBJ1-1; tentative D call: TRBD1 (5 bases). Germline loops: CDR1 MNHEY, CDR2 SVGAGI. There are 16 residues in the CDR3. The germline V and J ends were trimmed by 0 bases and 8 bases, with 19 bases remaining between them.

This rearrangement joins TRBV11-2 to TRBJ1-5; D not certain. The CDR3 covers 13 residues. Germline loops: CDR1 SGHAT, CDR2 FQNNGV. Trimming shortened V by 1 base and J by 4 bases, and 5 bases separated the two germline ends. The CDR3 DNA reads as TGTGCCAGCAGCTTAGGACCTAATCAGCCCCAGCATTTT. It encodes CASSLGPNQPQHF.

The CDR3 loop is CASSQGVGYTF. The DNA of the CDR3 is TGTGCCAGCAGCCAGGGGGTAGGCTACACCTTC. This chain connects TRBV11-1 to TRBJ1-2, with 7 bases lining up with TRBD1. J lost 8 bases, V lost 5 bases, and 2 bases had no gene match. Germline values: CDR1 SGHAT, CDR2 FQDESV (reference sequence). CDR3 length: 11 amino acids.

This clone has a single count. The chain uses TRBV12-5 and TRBJ1-1; no clear D gene. The V end lost 2 bases, the J end lost 3 bases, and 10 bases lay between the germline ends. The germline V gene encodes CDR1 LGHNT and CDR2 FRNRAP. The length of the CDR3 is 14 residues. The CDR3 DNA reads as TGTGCTAGTGGTTTGTACCGGGCAGACACTGAAGCTTTCTTT. It encodes CASGLYRADTEAFF.

This chain links TRBV7-6 with TRBJ2-3, with D hard to call. The CDR3 totals 13 residues. V was shortened by 4 bases and J by 6 bases, with 11 bases between the two germline ends. Looked up from germline, CDR1 is SGHVS and CDR2 is FNYEAQ. The CDR3 here is CASSSLGLDTQYF. CDR3 bases: TGTGCCAGCAGCTCGCTCGGATTGGATACGCAGTATTTT.

CDR3 in DNA: TGTGCCAGCAGCAACGGTGCGGGAGCCCCCTACAATGAGCAGTTCTTC. It is translated as CASSNGAGAPYNEQFF. The gene calls are TRBV7-6 and TRBJ2-1; 7 positions agree with TRBD2. The CDR3 length is 16 residues. In germline, CDR1 is SGHVS, CDR2 FNYEAQ. Trimming cost V 5 bases and J 2 bases; bases outside gene matches: 9.